This TCR beta chain stems from a study of T cells in Graves' hyperthyroidism and ophthalmopathy. Findings and caveats of the study: The majority of expanded thyroid clonotypes above 0.001 also appeared in blood.

A remark on this clonotype: Its antigen is currently unknown.

The CDR3 regions of TCR beta were amplified from RNA transcripts. The TCR CDR3 first-round RT-PCR relied on the HTBI primer set. Via MiXCR, TCRdb re-called the multiplex PCR reads, giving one row per CDR3 protein. This sample has roughly 360,000 distinct CDR3 sequences, with about 13% found just once. The V and J ends lost 0 bases and 2 bases, in that order; junction bases with no gene match: 2. This CDR3 spans 17 amino acids. Germline-derived CDR1 and CDR2 are MGHRA and YSYEKL. The V gene is TRBV4-1, the J gene TRBJ2-2, with 11 bases matching TRBD2. This clonotype was sampled from a young man with Graves' hyperthyroidism that later progressed to Graves' ophthalmopathy. Sequenced: blood. The CDR3 coding sequence is TGCGCCAGCAGCCAAGAACTAGCGGGGGCTAACACCGGGGAGCTGTTTTTT. Protein sequence: CASSQELAGANTGELFF.